The 6 T cell receptor beta chains below all came from one sample that was sequenced in a study of radiotherapy plus CTLA-4 blockade in lung cancer. Libraries were prepared by immunoSEQ multiplex PCR; TCRdb keeps only in-frame clonotypes and omits some of them. The table has about 77,000 clones, roughly 70% seen once; the top ten hold 9.5% to 10%. The source material was peripheral blood, sampled from a patient treated with radiotherapy plus ipilimumab. The receptors originated from a human donor with non-small cell lung cancer whose response to radiotherapy plus ipilimumab could not be evaluated.

V usage is TRBV4-3 and J usage is TRBJ2-5; D might be TRBD2 (5 bases). The V gene lost 3 bases and the J gene lost 1 base, with 12 bases spanning the gap. CDR1 and CDR2 (germline): LGHNA, YSLEER. There are 15 residues in the CDR3. The CDR3 nucleotides read TGCGCCAGCAGCCAGATGAGACTACCCCAAGAGACCCAGTACTTC. Amino acid sequence: CASSQMRLPQETQYF.

The chain joins TRBV27 to TRBJ1-5, with 7 positions matching TRBD1. The V gene's germline CDR1 is MNHEY and CDR2 SMNVEV (reference sequence). The CDR3 runs to 14 residues. J gave up 4 bases and V 2 bases, and 2 bases lay outside the gene matches. CDR3 in amino acids: CASSLNRGNQPQHF. The CDR3 DNA sequence: TGTGCCAGCAGTTTAAACAGGGGAAATCAGCCCCAGCATTTT.

The chain is built from TRBV5-6 and TRBJ2-7; TRBD1 agrees at 11 bases. Judging by the DNA end, TRBJ2-5 fits better; the J call may be wrong. The germline V gene has CDR1 SGHDT and CDR2 YYEEEE. CDR3 length: 15 residues. The CDR3 here is CASSFGQGATETQYF. The CDR3 DNA is TGTGCCAGCAGCTTCGGACAGGGGGCGACGGAGACCCAGTACTTC.

This CDR3 reads CASSLGDRGEAFF. CDR3 coding DNA: TGTGCCAGCAGCTTAGGGGACAGGGGTGAAGCTTTCTTT. The V call is TRBV7-3, the J call TRBJ1-1; 10 nucleotides align to TRBD1. There are 13 residues in the CDR3. Germline V gene data show CDR1 as SGHTA and CDR2 as FQGTGA. V lost 2 bases, J lost 7 bases, and 1 base stayed unmatched.

This clone was seen more than once but under ten times. V usage is TRBV27 and J usage is TRBJ2-1, with TRBD2 matching over 16 bases. The germline V gene has CDR1 MNHEY and CDR2 SMNVEV (reference sequence). There are 20 residues in the CDR3. J gave up 3 bases and V 1 base, and 9 bases lay outside the gene matches. The CDR3 DNA follows: TGTGCCAGCAGTTTATACGTGGGACTAGCGGGAGGGCCAATCTACAATGAGCAGTTCTTC. Its protein product is CASSLYVGLAGGPIYNEQFF.

This sequence joins TRBV7-3 and TRBJ2-3, with 8 bases fitting TRBD2. Looked up from germline, CDR1 is SGHTA and CDR2 is FQGTGA. V was clipped by 4 bases and J by 4 bases; unmatched bases: 7. The CDR3 spans 15 residues. The CDR3 DNA follows: TGTGCCAGCAGCTCCGGGGGGGGTCAAGCAGATACGCAGTATTTT. It specifies CASSSGGGQADTQYF.